What follows are 10 T cell receptor beta chains derived from one specimen sequenced in a study of blood T cell repertoires in COVID-19. TCRdb keeps only in-frame clones here, not all; method: immunoSEQ multiplex PCR. The sample has about 200,000 clones; about nine tenths are singletons. The sample consisted of peripheral blood. The receptors were gathered from a man aged 50-60 years with acute or convalescent COVID-19.

The rearrangement joins TRBV19 to TRBJ1-5; TRBD1 matches 7 bases. The germline gives CDR1 LNHDA, CDR2 SQIVND (reference sequence). Trimming at V came to 5 bases and at J to 5 bases, leaving 9 bases not matched to a gene. The length of the CDR3 is 15 residues. The CDR3 sequence is CASSPTGTVYQPQHF. CDR3 nucleotides: TGTGCCAGTAGTCCCACCGGGACAGTATATCAGCCCCAGCATTTT. The full variable domain, with the rest looked up from reference TRBV19 and TRBJ1-5, is DGGITQSPKYLFRKEGQNVTLSCEQNLNHDAMYWYRQDPGQGLRLIYYSQIVNDFQKGDIAEGYSVSREKKESFPLTVTSAQKNPTAFYLCASSPTGTVYQPQHFGDGTRLSIL.

The rearrangement joins TRBV11-2 to TRBJ2-6, with 8 bases lining up with TRBD1. Trimming removed 5 bases from V and 0 bases from J; junction bases left unmatched: 9. The germline V gene has CDR1 SGHAT and CDR2 FQNNGV. This CDR3 is built from 18 residues. CDR3: CASSIHGTGLSGANVLTF. In nucleotides, the CDR3 is TGTGCCAGCAGCATCCACGGGACAGGCCTCTCTGGGGCCAACGTCCTGACTTTC.

Note on this clone: Distinct nucleotide sequences in the sample also encode this CDR3. The V gene is TRBV13, the J gene TRBJ1-1; the D gene is possibly TRBD1 (5 bases). Germline-derived CDR1 and CDR2 are PRHDT and FYEKMQ (reference sequence). The CDR3 is 13 amino acids. Trimming left V 5 bases short and J 1 base short, with 8 bases between. The CDR3 reads CASSRDRNTEAFF. The CDR3 DNA follows: TGTGCCAGCAGCCGTGACAGGAACACTGAAGCTTTCTTT.

The chain carries TRBV7-8 and TRBJ1-5; possibly TRBD1 for D (5 bases). This CDR3 has 15 residues. Germline CDR1 is SGHVS and CDR2 is FQNEAQ. The V and J ends lost 5 bases and 6 bases respectively, with 17 bases between them. The CDR3 here is CASSDRRERGQPQHF. The DNA for the CDR3 is TGTGCCAGCAGCGACAGACGGGAGAGGGGTCAGCCCCAGCATTTT.

The V and J genes are TRBV6-5 and TRBJ2-5; TRBD1 agrees at 11 bases. This CDR3 comprises 15 residues. Unmatched junction bases numbered 6, after V lost 5 bases and J lost 4 bases. Looked up from germline, CDR1 is MNHEY and CDR2 is SVGAGI. This CDR3 reads CASSPPGQGGETQYF. In nucleotides, the CDR3 is TGTGCCAGCAGTCCCCCGGGACAGGGGGGAGAGACCCAGTACTTC.

The rearrangement links TRBV18 to TRBJ2-5; possible D gene TRBD1, 5 bases. The germline gives CDR1 KGHSH, CDR2 LQKENI. This CDR3 is 15 amino acids long. V dropped 0 bases and J dropped 5 bases, with 13 bases sitting between them. As DNA, the CDR3 is TGTGCCAGCTCACCACCATGGGGCAGCGAGGAGACCCAGTACTTC. Its translation is CASSPPWGSEETQYF.

The rearrangement links TRBV19 to TRBJ2-5; 8 nucleotides align to TRBD1. Trimming removed 6 bases from V and 4 bases from J; junction bases left unmatched: 7. The CDR3 extends over 14 amino acids. Germline V gene data show CDR1 as LNHDA and CDR2 as SQIVND (reference sequence). The CDR3, as DNA: TGTGCCAGTAGGCCCGGAGGACAGGGAGAGACCCAGTACTTC. It yields the protein CASRPGGQGETQYF. Complete variable domain (other parts from reference TRBV19 and TRBJ2-5): DGGITQSPKYLFRKEGQNVTLSCEQNLNHDAMYWYRQDPGQGLRLIYYSQIVNDFQKGDIAEGYSVSREKKESFPLTVTSAQKNPTAFYLCASRPGGQGETQYFGPGTRLLVL.

The CDR3 region is CASSLVVTGEYGYTF. The CDR3 coding sequence is TGTGCCAGCAGCTTAGTGGTGACAGGAGAGTATGGCTACACCTTC. V usage is TRBV11-2 and J usage is TRBJ1-2, with TRBD1 as a possible D gene (6 bases). CDR3 length: 15 residues. The V and J ends lost 1 base and 5 bases respectively, with 14 bases between them. The germline V gene encodes CDR1 SGHAT and CDR2 FQNNGV.

The CDR3 coding sequence is TGTGCCAGCAGCCCAGCGACAGGGGTGAGGAACACTGAAGCTTTCTTT. Translating it yields CASSPATGVRNTEAFF. J is TRBJ1-1 and V is TRBV7-3; 8 bases map to TRBD1. This CDR3 is 16 amino acids long. Germline assignment: CDR1 SGHTA and CDR2 FQGTGA. The V segment lost 5 bases and the J segment 1 base; nucleotides outside the gene matches: 9.

The chain uses TRBV11-2 and TRBJ2-1, with TRBD2 as a possible D gene (5 bases). With 0 bases removed from V and 6 bases from J, the gap between germline ends came to 12 bases. Germline V gives CDR1 SGHAT, CDR2 FQNNGV. The CDR3 is 15 amino acids. CDR3 amino acids: CASSLERLLGNEQFF. The CDR3 nucleotides are TGTGCCAGCAGCTTAGAAAGGCTACTAGGCAATGAGCAGTTCTTC.